This T cell receptor beta chain came from a study of T cell changes during pregnancy in multiple sclerosis. Measured with immunoSEQ multiplex PCR; TCRdb has only the in-frame clones, and not every one. The sample yields 100,000 or so clones, approximately 93% seen once. V gave up 5 bases and J gave up 2 bases; unmatched junction bases: 6. This CDR3 region has 15 residues. The receptor was derived from a female donor in good health, enrolled as a control in a pregnancy study. The chain links TRBV23-1 to TRBJ2-5; 9 bases agree with TRBD1. TRBV23-1 is classed as an ORF, of uncertain function. Sequencing was performed on peripheral blood, taken after pregnancy. The CDR3 region has the DNA TGCGCCAGCAGTTCTCGTGGACAGGGGCAAGAGACCCAGTACTTC. The encoded protein is CASSSRGQGQETQYF.